A single T cell receptor beta chain is shown here with its context. Its target is not known. The V gene's germline CDR1 is SGHKS and CDR2 YYEKEE (reference sequence). CDR3 length equals 15 residues. This sample was included in a study of Tregs in tolerant kidney transplant recipients. Findings of the study overall: Nucleotide sequences could not be compared across some patients' samples due to primer changes. Biological reproducibility was not directly addressed in this study.

TCRdb keeps only in-frame clones here, not all; method: immunoSEQ multiplex PCR. Of fewer than 100,000 clones in the sample, about 91% are singletons; the top ten hold about 0.34%. The source of this sequence is a human donor who received a combined kidney and bone marrow transplant. The genes are TRBV5-5 and TRBJ2-5; either TRBD1 or TRBD2 may fit D (5 bases each). The tail of the sequence fits TRBJ2-7 better, so the J call may be wrong. Source: Tregs from blood, taken before the transplant. CDR3 amino acids: CASSQDLGPRYEQYF. CDR3 sequence (DNA): TGTGCCAGCAGCCAGGATTTGGGACCAAGGTACGAGCAGTACTTC.